The 32 T cell receptor beta chains in this list originate from one sample, sequenced in a study of T-cell reconstitution after alpha-beta-depleted transplantation in children. Library preparation (for TCRbeta) was performed with unique molecular identifiers. One entry per CDR3 protein, called by TCRdb with MiXCR from the PCR reads. Of about 980,000 distinct CDR3 sequences listed, roughly 29% are singletons. This specimen was PBMCs, mostly from graft donor cells, taken 360 days after TCRalphabeta/CD19-depleted stem cell transplant. These receptors all come from a boy younger than two who had a stem cell transplant for SCID, so the T cells may come from the graft donor.

Remarks on this clonotype: The junction differs from germline at one of its ends, possibly a read error. The rearrangement links TRBV6-1 to TRBJ1-4; D may be TRBD1 (5 bases). Germline CDR1 reads MNHNS; CDR2 reads SASEGT. This CDR3 contains 14 residues. CDR3 bases: TGTGCTAGCAGCGTATGGGGGGTTGGTGAAAAACTGTTTTTT. Its protein is CASSVWGVGEKLFF.

J is TRBJ2-5 and V is TRBV20-1; D ambiguous. The V and J ends lost 3 bases and 1 base respectively, with 6 bases between them. Germline V gene lookup returns CDR1 DFQATT and CDR2 SNEGSKA (reference sequence). The CDR3 sequence is 12 residues long. CDR3 DNA sequence: TGCAGTGCTAGGCCGTTCCAAGAGACCCAGTACTTC. It is translated as CSARPFQETQYF.

Details on this clonotype: A much larger clone lies one base from this, so it may be a read error. This sequence joins TRBV7-2 and TRBJ2-5, with D possibly matching TRBD2 (6 bases). The CDR3 length is 15 residues. Germline V gene data show CDR1 as SGHTA and CDR2 as FQGNSA. Trimming stripped 5 bases from V and 2 bases from J, with 15 bases between. The CDR3: CASSRRWGDQETQYF. CDR3 DNA: TGTGCCAGCAGCCGACGATGGGGGGATCAAGAGACCCAGTACTTC.

This clonotype appeared a few times. The V gene is TRBV12-3 or TRBV12-4, the J gene TRBJ2-2, with D perhaps matching TRBD1 (6 bases). Between the trimmed V and J ends, which lost 6 bases and 4 bases, there was a span of 12 bases. The CDR3 consists of 14 residues. CDR3 residues: CASSTTGPTGELFF. The DNA of the CDR3 is TGTGCCAGCAGCACTACAGGGCCCACCGGGGAGCTGTTTTTT.

The chain carries TRBV3-1 and TRBJ1-1; D is uncertain. There are 16 residues in the CDR3. Germline V CDR1 and CDR2: LGHDT, YNNKEL (reference sequence). The V end was cut by 1 base, the J end by 0 bases, with 12 bases between. The CDR3 loop reads CASSQGRTDMNTEAFF. The DNA of the CDR3 is TGTGCCAGCAGCCAAGGGAGGACCGACATGAACACTGAAGCTTTCTTT.

The rearrangement uses TRBV20-1 and TRBJ1-5; no clear D gene. The V end lost 1 base, the J end lost 0 bases, and 13 bases lay between the germline ends. This CDR3 has 16 amino acids. Per the germline V gene, CDR1 is DFQATT and CDR2 is SNEGSKA (reference sequence). CDR3 amino acids: CSARARTRHSNQPQHF. CDR3 coding DNA: TGCAGTGCTAGAGCCCGGACCAGGCATAGCAATCAGCCCCAGCATTTT.

This rearrangement joins TRBV4-1 to TRBJ2-1; D possibly corresponds to TRBD1 (6 bases). Germline CDR1 reads MGHRA; CDR2 reads YSYEKL. Trimming removed 0 bases at V and 6 bases at J, with 12 bases between. There are 15 residues in the CDR3. CDR3 coding DNA: TGCGCCAGCAGCCAAGATACAGGGTACGTCAATGAGCAGTTCTTC. Translated, it gives CASSQDTGYVNEQFF.

The chain links TRBV5-6 to TRBJ1-1, with D possibly TRBD1 on 6 matching bases. CDR1 is SGHDT and CDR2 is YYEEEE in the germline V gene. Trimming removed 4 bases from V and 7 bases from J, with 14 bases in between. The CDR3 is 13 residues long. The DNA for the CDR3 is TGTGCCAGCAGCCATGTGGGACACTATGAAGCTTTCTTT. Translating it yields CASSHVGHYEAFF.

The CDR3 here is CASSSSRGRVSEQFF. The CDR3 coding sequence is TGTGCCAGCAGTTCCTCCAGGGGGCGCGTATCAGAGCAGTTCTTC. V usage is TRBV6-5 and J usage is TRBJ2-1; 8 bases fit TRBD1. The CDR3 is 15 amino acids. V lost 4 bases to trimming and J lost 10 bases; unmatched junction nucleotides: 12. The germline gives CDR1 MNHEY, CDR2 SVGAGI.

This clonotype has a handful of counts. The rearrangement links TRBV7-2 to TRBJ2-5; 7 bases are shared with TRBD2. Germline V gene data show CDR1 as SGHTA and CDR2 as FQGNSA. CDR3 length equals 16 residues. The ends lost 1 base at V and 2 bases at J; junction bases unmatched: 7. CDR3 nucleotide sequence: TGTGCCAGCAGCTTAGGTCGGACTAGTGGGCAAGAGACCCAGTACTTC. Protein: CASSLGRTSGQETQYF.

The chain uses TRBV5-1 and TRBJ1-2; 9 positions match TRBD1. CDR1 and CDR2 from the germline V gene are SGHRS and YFSETQ. After removal of 4 bases from V and 3 bases from J, the junction contained 7 bases not matched to a gene. The CDR3 sequence is 15 residues long. The CDR3 region has the DNA TGCGCCAGCAGCCTTACAGGGGGCGCGTACTATGGCTACACCTTC. Its protein product is CASSLTGGAYYGYTF.

The chain is built from TRBV2 and TRBJ2-5; 9 bases match TRBD1. This CDR3 comprises 14 residues. The V segment lost 8 bases and the J segment 2 bases; nucleotides outside the gene matches: 6. Germline V gives CDR1 SNHLY, CDR2 FYNNEI. The CDR3 DNA follows: TGTGCCAGCTTCGGGACAGGGTTACAAGAGACCCAGTACTTC. It codes for CASFGTGLQETQYF.

The CDR3 reads CASSPDGPYEQYF. CDR3 bases: TGTGCCAGCAGCCCGGACGGACCTTACGAGCAGTACTTC. The V call is TRBV7-2, the J call TRBJ2-7; D is unresolved. CDR1 is SGHTA, CDR2 FQGNSA, per germline. The CDR3 runs to 13 residues. The V and J ends lost 5 bases and 4 bases respectively, with 12 bases between them. Using reference TRBV7-2 and TRBJ2-7 for the parts outside the CDR3, the full variable domain is GAGVSQSPSNKVTEKGKDVELRCDPISGHTALYWYRQSLGQGLEFLIYFQGNSAPDKSGLPSDRFSAERTGGSVSTLTIQRTQQEDSAVYLCASSPDGPYEQYFGPGTRLTVT.

The chain recombines TRBV3-1 with TRBJ1-4, with unresolved D. CDR3 length equals 16 residues. Trimming removed 0 bases from V and 3 bases from J, with 11 bases in between. Per germline, CDR1 LGHDT and CDR2 YNNKEL (reference sequence). CDR3 DNA sequence: TGTGCCAGCAGCCAAGATCGGCGGGCCGCTAATGAAAAACTGTTTTTT. Its protein product is CASSQDRRAANEKLFF.

This clonotype was counted between two and nine times. V gene TRBV6-4 combines with J gene TRBJ2-1; 8 bases fit TRBD1. This CDR3 is 15 amino acids long. V lost 6 bases, J lost 3 bases, and 7 bases stayed unmatched. Germline CDR1 is MRHNA and CDR2 is SNTAGT. The CDR3 coding sequence is TGTGCCAGCAGCCCCCAGGGGGCTATCTACAATGAGCAGTTCTTC. Its protein is CASSPQGAIYNEQFF.

This chain joins TRBV6-2 or TRBV6-3 and TRBJ1-6; D is undetermined. Trimming removed 6 bases at V and 12 bases at J, with 12 bases between. The CDR3 totals 12 residues. CDR1 MNHEY and CDR2 SVGEGT come from the germline V gene. CDR3 coding DNA: TGTGCCAGCAGGCGGACGGGTAAACCCCTCCACTTT. Its protein product is CASRRTGKPLHF.

This clonotype showed up just a few times. The CDR3 sequence is CATSRELAKNTGELFF. The CDR3, as DNA: TGTGCCACCAGCAGAGAACTAGCGAAGAACACCGGGGAGCTGTTTTTT. The chain employs TRBV15 and TRBJ2-2, with 7 nucleotides matching TRBD2. This CDR3 has 16 residues. V was clipped by 0 bases and J by 1 base; unmatched bases: 2. The germline gives CDR1 LNHNV, CDR2 YYDKDF (reference sequence).

This clonotype has more than one count but fewer than ten. This chain uses TRBV10-3 with TRBJ1-5; D not resolved. The CDR3 totals 12 residues. Trimming took 3 bases from V and 3 from J, leaving 3 bases between them. CDR1 is ENHRY and CDR2 is SYGVKD in the germline V gene. The CDR3 nucleotides read TGTGCCATCAGTGAATCCAATCAGCCCCAGCATTTT. Protein product: CAISESNQPQHF.

The CDR3 region is CASRLRRGAYNEQFF. The CDR3 DNA is TGTGCCAGCAGGTTAAGACGGGGGGCCTACAATGAGCAGTTCTTC. The J gene is TRBJ2-1, the V gene TRBV5-6; 7 nucleotides align to TRBD2. The CDR3 is 15 amino acids. The trim removed 5 bases at V and 2 bases at J, leaving 7 bases unmatched. Germline-derived CDR1 and CDR2 are SGHDT and YYEEEE.

The CDR3 sequence is CASSGGLGSSGANVLTF. CDR3 nucleotide sequence: TGTGCCAGCAGTGGGGGACTAGGGTCCTCTGGGGCCAACGTCCTGACTTTC. The V and J genes are TRBV6-4 and TRBJ2-6; 8 nucleotides agree with TRBD2. The CDR3 is 17 residues long. J lost 0 bases, V lost 4 bases, and 5 bases had no gene match. Germline assignment: CDR1 MRHNA and CDR2 SNTAGT.

The chain couples TRBV3-1 to TRBJ2-7, with 10 bases matching TRBD2. Germline V gene data show CDR1 as LGHDT and CDR2 as YNNKEL (reference sequence). The CDR3 covers 14 residues. Losses at the gene ends were 5 bases for V and 6 bases for J; bases not matched to a gene: 7. CDR3 loop: CASSLRQRGGEQYF. The CDR3 coding sequence is TGTGCCAGCAGCTTAAGGCAGCGGGGGGGCGAGCAGTACTTC.

The chain couples TRBV4-1 to TRBJ2-1; 11 bases are a match to TRBD2. J gave up 9 bases and V 3 bases, and 10 bases lay outside the gene matches. This CDR3 region has 16 residues. Germline V gives CDR1 MGHRA, CDR2 YSYEKL. The CDR3 loop is CASSHPGLAASPEQFF. For the CDR3, the DNA is TGCGCCAGCAGCCACCCGGGACTAGCGGCGTCGCCTGAGCAGTTCTTC.

J is TRBJ2-1 and V is TRBV19, with TRBD1 matching over 8 bases. The germline gives CDR1 LNHDA, CDR2 SQIVND (reference sequence). The CDR3 is made up of 14 amino acids. J gave up 5 bases and V 3 bases, and 3 bases lay outside the gene matches. CDR3 coding DNA: TGTGCCAGTAGTATCGGACAGGGACACAATGAGCAGTTCTTC. Amino acids: CASSIGQGHNEQFF.

The rearrangement uses TRBV12-3 or TRBV12-4 and TRBJ2-1; TRBD2 matches at 12 bases. Trimming took 1 base from V and 9 from J; bases not matched to a gene: 7. The CDR3 has 16 residues. In nucleotides, the CDR3 is TGTGCCAGCAGTTTAGAATCGGCTAGCGGGGGGGGTGAGCAGTTCTTC. The encoded protein is CASSLESASGGGEQFF.

V and J are TRBV5-5 and TRBJ2-1; D is possibly TRBD2 (6 bases). The CDR3 sequence is 15 residues long. Germline assignment: CDR1 SGHKS and CDR2 YYEKEE (reference sequence). V gave up 4 bases and J gave up 3 bases, with 14 bases separating them. In DNA form, the CDR3 reads TGTGCCAGCAGCCTGCGGGGATTTGTCTACAATGAGCAGTTCTTC. Its translation: CASSLRGFVYNEQFF. Full variable domain (missing parts from reference TRBV5-5 and TRBJ2-1): DAGVTQSPTHLIKTRGQQVTLRCSPISGHKSVSWYQQVLGQGPQFIFQYYEKEERGRGNFPDRFSARQFPNYSSELNVNALLLGDSALYLCASSLRGFVYNEQFFGPGTRLTVL.

There are a few counts of this clonotype. This chain joins TRBV2 and TRBJ2-7; 11 nucleotides align to TRBD1. CDR3 length: 13 residues. Trimming at V came to 6 bases and at J to 12 bases, leaving 10 bases not matched to a gene. The germline CDR1 and CDR2 sequences are SNHLY and FYNNEI. CDR3 DNA sequence: TGTGCCAGCAGCAAAGGACAGGGGGCGGAAATGTACTTC. This codes for CASSKGQGAEMYF.

Many counts were recorded for this clonotype. J is TRBJ2-1 and V is TRBV7-8; D possibly corresponds to TRBD2 (6 bases). This CDR3 is 17 amino acids long. V was cut by 5 bases and J by 0 bases, with 17 bases left in between. CDR1 is SGHVS, CDR2 FQNEAQ, per germline. As DNA, the CDR3 is TGTGCCAGCAGCCGGAACCGCGGGGCCAGCTCCTACAATGAGCAGTTCTTC. Protein product: CASSRNRGASSYNEQFF.

At least ten counts were recorded for this clonotype. The chain is built from TRBV29-1 and TRBJ2-1, with no clear D. CDR3 length: 12 residues. Trimming stripped 7 bases from V and 7 bases from J, with 14 bases between. Germline values: CDR1 SQVTM, CDR2 ANQGSEA. The CDR3 here is CSADYGWNEQFF. The CDR3 nucleotides are TGCAGCGCTGATTACGGCTGGAATGAGCAGTTCTTC.

This clonotype is a singleton in its sample. V and J are TRBV12-3 or TRBV12-4 and TRBJ2-1; 9 bases are shared with TRBD1. The CDR3 spans 14 residues. Losses at the gene ends were 4 bases for V and 6 bases for J; bases not matched to a gene: 4. CDR3 residues: CASSYLDRGNEQFF. Written as DNA, the CDR3 is TGTGCCAGCAGTTACTTGGACAGGGGCAATGAGCAGTTCTTC.

This chain links TRBV6-1 with TRBJ2-1; TRBD1 aligns across 11 bases. Germline CDR1 reads MNHNS; CDR2 reads SASEGT. V lost 6 bases to trimming and J lost 6 bases; unmatched junction nucleotides: 7. The CDR3 runs 15 residues. The CDR3 sequence: CASSKDRGQGNEQFF. CDR3 DNA sequence: TGTGCCAGCAGCAAGGACAGGGGGCAGGGCAATGAGCAGTTCTTC.

The V and J genes are TRBV11-2 and TRBJ2-1; D ambiguous. CDR3 size: 16 residues. Germline-derived CDR1 and CDR2 are SGHAT and FQNNGV. The V and J ends lost 0 bases and 4 bases respectively, with 13 bases between them. As DNA, the CDR3 is TGTGCCAGCAGCTTAGATCCCCCAAGATTGTACAATGAGCAGTTCTTC. It encodes CASSLDPPRLYNEQFF.

CDR3 loop: CASSLVRGHSYEQYF. Here the CDR3 DNA reads TGCGCCAGCAGCTTAGTACGGGGGCACTCCTACGAGCAGTACTTC. This sequence joins TRBV5-1 and TRBJ2-7, with D possibly called TRBD1 or TRBD2 (6 bases each). The CDR3 length is 15 residues. Trimming removed 2 bases at V and 0 bases at J, with 12 bases between. Germline V gives CDR1 SGHRS, CDR2 YFSETQ.